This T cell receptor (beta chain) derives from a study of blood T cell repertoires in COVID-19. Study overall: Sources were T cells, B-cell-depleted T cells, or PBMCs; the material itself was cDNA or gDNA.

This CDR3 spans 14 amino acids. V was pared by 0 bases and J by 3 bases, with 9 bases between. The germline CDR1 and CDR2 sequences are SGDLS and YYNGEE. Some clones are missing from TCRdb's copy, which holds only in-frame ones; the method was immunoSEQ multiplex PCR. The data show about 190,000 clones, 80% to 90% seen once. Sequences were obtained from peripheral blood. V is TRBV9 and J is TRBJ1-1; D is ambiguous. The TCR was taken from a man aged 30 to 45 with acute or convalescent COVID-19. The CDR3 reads CASSVGSLDTEAFF. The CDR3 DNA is TGTGCCAGCAGCGTAGGGTCCTTAGACACTGAAGCTTTCTTT. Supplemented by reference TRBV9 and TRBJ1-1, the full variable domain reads DSGVTQTPKHLITATGQRVTLRCSPRSGDLSVYWYQQSLDQGLQFLIQYYNGEERAKGNILERFSAQQFPDLHSELNLSSLELGDSALYFCASSVGSLDTEAFFGQGTRLTVV.